The following is a T cell receptor beta chain sequence with its context. Profiling relied on immunoSEQ multiplex PCR, and the TCRdb table lists in-frame clones only, not all of them. The table shows around 200,000 clones, with 70% to 85% occurring only once. These data belong to a study of blood T cell repertoires in COVID-19. The CDR3 length is 18 residues. Germline values: CDR1 SEHNR, CDR2 FQNEAQ (reference sequence). Unmatched junction bases numbered 9, after V lost 2 bases and J lost 5 bases. V gene TRBV7-9 combines with J gene TRBJ2-1; 13 bases fit TRBD2. The clonotype was recovered from a woman aged 25 to 45 who had recovered from COVID-19. Sequencing was done on a sample of PBMCs or T cells enriched from blood (not recorded which). This CDR3 is CASSLPFRLAGGNNEQFF. DNA for the CDR3: TGTGCCAGCAGCTTACCTTTTAGACTAGCGGGAGGCAACAATGAGCAGTTCTTC.